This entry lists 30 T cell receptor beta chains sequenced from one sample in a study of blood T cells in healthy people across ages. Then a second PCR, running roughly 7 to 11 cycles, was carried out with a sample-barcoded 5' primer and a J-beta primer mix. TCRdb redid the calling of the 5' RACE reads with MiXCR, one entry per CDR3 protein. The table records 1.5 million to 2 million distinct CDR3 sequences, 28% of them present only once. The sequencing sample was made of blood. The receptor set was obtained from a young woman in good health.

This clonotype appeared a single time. CDR3 sequence (DNA): TGTGCCAGCAGGTCGACTAGGAACAATGAGCAGTTCTTC. This translates into CASRSTRNNEQFF. The chain carries TRBV6-2 or TRBV6-3 and TRBJ2-1; weak D call: TRBD2 (6 bases). The CDR3 is 13 amino acids. Trimming shortened V by 6 bases and J by 5 bases, and 11 bases separated the two germline ends. Germline V gene data show CDR1 as MNHEY and CDR2 as SVGEGT.

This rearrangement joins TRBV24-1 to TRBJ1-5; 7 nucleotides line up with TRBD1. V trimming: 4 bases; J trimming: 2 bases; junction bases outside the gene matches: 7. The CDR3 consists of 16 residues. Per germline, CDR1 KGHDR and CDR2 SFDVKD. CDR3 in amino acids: CATSDSIGTGNQPQHF. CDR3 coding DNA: TGTGCCACCAGTGACTCAATCGGGACAGGCAATCAGCCCCAGCATTTT.

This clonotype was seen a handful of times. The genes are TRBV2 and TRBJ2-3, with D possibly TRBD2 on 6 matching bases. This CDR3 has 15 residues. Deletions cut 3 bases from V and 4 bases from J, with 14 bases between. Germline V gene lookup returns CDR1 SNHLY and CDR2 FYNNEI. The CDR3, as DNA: TGTGCCAGCAGTGAGGTGACTTCTAGCGCAGATACGCAGTATTTT. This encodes CASSEVTSSADTQYF.

The CDR3 region has the DNA TGTGCCAGCTCTCCCGGGGCTGTTTCCTACAATGAGCAGTTCTTC. As protein: CASSPGAVSYNEQFF. V usage is TRBV18 and J usage is TRBJ2-1, with D perhaps being TRBD1 or TRBD2 (5 bases each). The germline V gene encodes CDR1 KGHSH and CDR2 LQKENI. The CDR3 is 15 amino acids. Trimming shortened V by 6 bases and J by 1 base, and 13 bases separated the two germline ends.

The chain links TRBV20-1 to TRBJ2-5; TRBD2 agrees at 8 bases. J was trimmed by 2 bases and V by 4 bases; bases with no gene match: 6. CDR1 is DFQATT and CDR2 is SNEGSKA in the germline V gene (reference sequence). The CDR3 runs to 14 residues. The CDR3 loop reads CSAKSTSAQETQYF. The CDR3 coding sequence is TGCAGTGCTAAGTCGACTAGCGCACAAGAGACCCAGTACTTC.

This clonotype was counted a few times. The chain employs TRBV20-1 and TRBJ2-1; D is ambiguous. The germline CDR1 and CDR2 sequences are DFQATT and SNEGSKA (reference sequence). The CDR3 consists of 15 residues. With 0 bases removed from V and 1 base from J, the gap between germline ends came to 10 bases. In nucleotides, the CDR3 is TGCAGTGCTAGAGACGCCAAACTTTCCTACAATGAGCAGTTCTTC. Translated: CSARDAKLSYNEQFF.

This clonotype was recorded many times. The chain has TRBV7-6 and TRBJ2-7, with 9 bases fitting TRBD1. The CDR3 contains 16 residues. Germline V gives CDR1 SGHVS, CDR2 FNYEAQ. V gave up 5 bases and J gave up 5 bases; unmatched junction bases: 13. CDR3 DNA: TGTGCCAGCAGCACTATCACCGGGACAGGGAATCACGAGCAGTACTTC. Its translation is CASSTITGTGNHEQYF.

The CDR3: CASSGPGTNEKLFF. DNA for the CDR3: TGTGCCAGCAGTGGACCGGGGACTAATGAAAAACTGTTTTTT. This rearrangement joins TRBV27 to TRBJ1-4; D is undetermined. Deletions cut 5 bases from V and 2 bases from J, with 9 bases between. CDR3 size: 14 residues. CDR1 is MNHEY and CDR2 is SMNVEV in the germline V gene (reference sequence).

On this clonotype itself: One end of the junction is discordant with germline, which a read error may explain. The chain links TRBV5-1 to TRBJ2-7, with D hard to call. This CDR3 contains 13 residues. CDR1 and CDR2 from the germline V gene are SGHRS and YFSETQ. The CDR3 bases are TGCGCCGGCAGCTTCTCCGGCTCCTACGAGCAGTACTTC. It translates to CAGSFSGSYEQYF.

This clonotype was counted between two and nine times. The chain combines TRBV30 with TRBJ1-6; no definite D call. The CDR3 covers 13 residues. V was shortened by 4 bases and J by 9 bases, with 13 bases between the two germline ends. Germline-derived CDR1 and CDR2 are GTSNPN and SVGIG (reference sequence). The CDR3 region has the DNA TGTGCCTGGACACAATTAACAGTTTCACCCCTCCACTTT. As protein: CAWTQLTVSPLHF.

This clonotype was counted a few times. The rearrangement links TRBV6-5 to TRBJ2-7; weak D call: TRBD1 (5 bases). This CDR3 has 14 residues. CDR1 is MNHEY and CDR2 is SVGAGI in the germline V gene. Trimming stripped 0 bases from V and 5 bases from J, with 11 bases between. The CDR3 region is CASSYSGREHEQYF. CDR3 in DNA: TGTGCCAGCAGTTACTCGGGCAGGGAACACGAGCAGTACTTC.

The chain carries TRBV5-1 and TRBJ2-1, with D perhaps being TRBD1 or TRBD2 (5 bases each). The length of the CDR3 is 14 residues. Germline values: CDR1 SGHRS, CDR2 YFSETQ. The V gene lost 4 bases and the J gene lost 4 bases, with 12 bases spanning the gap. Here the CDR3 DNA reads TGCGCCAGCAGCCCCGGGACGCAATACAATGAGCAGTTCTTC. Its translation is CASSPGTQYNEQFF.

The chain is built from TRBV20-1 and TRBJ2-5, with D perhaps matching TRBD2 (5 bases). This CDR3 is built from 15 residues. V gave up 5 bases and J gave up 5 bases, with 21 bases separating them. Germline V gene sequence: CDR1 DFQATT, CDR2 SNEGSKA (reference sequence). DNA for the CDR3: TGCAGTGCTGGGTCAGAGTGGCGGGTTGGTGAGACCCAGTACTTC. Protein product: CSAGSEWRVGETQYF.

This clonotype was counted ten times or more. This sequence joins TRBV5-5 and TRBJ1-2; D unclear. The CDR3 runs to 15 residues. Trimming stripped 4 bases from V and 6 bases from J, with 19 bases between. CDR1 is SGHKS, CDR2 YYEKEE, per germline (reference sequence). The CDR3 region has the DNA TGTGCCAGCAGCCCCTGGACTGACCAAAGTGATGGCTACACCTTC. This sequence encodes CASSPWTDQSDGYTF.

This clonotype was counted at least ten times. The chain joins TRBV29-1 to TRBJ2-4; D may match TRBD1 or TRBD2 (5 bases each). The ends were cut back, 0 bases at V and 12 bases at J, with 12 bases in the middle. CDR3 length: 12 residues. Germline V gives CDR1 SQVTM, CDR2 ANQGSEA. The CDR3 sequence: CSVEDHEGTQYF. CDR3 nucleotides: TGCAGCGTTGAAGATCACGAGGGGACTCAGTACTTC.

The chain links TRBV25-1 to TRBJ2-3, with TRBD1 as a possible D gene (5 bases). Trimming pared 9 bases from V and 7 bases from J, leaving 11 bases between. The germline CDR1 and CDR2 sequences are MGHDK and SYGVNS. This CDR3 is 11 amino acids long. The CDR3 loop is CASTQGYTQYF. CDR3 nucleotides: TGTGCCAGTACCCAGGGATATACGCAGTATTTT.

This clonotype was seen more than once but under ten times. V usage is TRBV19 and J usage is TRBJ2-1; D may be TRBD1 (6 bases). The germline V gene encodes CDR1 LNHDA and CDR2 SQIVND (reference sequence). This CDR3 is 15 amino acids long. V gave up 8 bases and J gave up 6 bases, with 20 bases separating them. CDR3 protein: CASAPQGQITNEQFF. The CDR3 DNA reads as TGTGCCAGTGCCCCACAGGGACAAATTACCAATGAGCAGTTCTTC.

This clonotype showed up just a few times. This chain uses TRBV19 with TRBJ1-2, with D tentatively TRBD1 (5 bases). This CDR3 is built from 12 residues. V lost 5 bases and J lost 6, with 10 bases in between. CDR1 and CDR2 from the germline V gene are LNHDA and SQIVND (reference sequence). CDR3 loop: CASSSPGHGYTF. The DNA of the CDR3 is TGTGCCAGTAGTTCCCCAGGGCATGGCTACACCTTC.

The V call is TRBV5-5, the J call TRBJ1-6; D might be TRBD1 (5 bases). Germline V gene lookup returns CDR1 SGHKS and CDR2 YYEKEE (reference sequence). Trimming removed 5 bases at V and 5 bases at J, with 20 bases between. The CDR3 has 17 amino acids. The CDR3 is CASSYGPQGRHNSPLHF. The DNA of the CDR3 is TGTGCCAGCAGTTACGGGCCTCAGGGAAGGCATAATTCACCCCTCCACTTT.

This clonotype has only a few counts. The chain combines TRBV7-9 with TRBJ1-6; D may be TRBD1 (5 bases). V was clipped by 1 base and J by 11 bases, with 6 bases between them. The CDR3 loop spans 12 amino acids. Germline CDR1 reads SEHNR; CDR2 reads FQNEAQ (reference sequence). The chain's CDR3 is CASSLGDPPLHF. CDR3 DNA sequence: TGTGCCAGCAGCTTAGGGGACCCACCCCTCCACTTT.

In nucleotides, the CDR3 is TGTGCCATCAGTCGACAGGGGGGCGACTATGGCTACACCTTC. Residues: CAISRQGGDYGYTF. The chain recombines TRBV10-3 with TRBJ1-2; 9 nucleotides line up with TRBD1. Germline V gives CDR1 ENHRY, CDR2 SYGVKD. V dropped 5 bases and J dropped 3; count of bases not matched to a gene: 4. The CDR3 consists of 14 residues.

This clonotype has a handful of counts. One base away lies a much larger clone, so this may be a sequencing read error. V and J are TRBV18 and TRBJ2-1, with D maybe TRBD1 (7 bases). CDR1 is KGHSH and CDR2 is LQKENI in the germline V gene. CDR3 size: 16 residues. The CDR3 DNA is TGTGTCAGCTCACCACCAAGGGGGCAGGGGGGCCATGAGCAGTTCTTC. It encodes CVSSPPRGQGGHEQFF.

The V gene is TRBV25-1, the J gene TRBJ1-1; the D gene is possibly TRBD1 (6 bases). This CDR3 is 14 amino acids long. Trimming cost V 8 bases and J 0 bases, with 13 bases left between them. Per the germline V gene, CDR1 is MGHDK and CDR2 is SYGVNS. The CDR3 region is CASWLGHMNTEAFF. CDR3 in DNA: TGTGCCAGCTGGTTGGGACACATGAACACTGAAGCTTTCTTT. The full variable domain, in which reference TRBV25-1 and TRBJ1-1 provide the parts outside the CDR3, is EADIYQTPRYLVIGTGKKITLECSQTMGHDKMYWYQQDPGMELHLIHYSYGVNSTEKGDLSSESTVSRIRTEHFPLTLESARPSHTSQYLCASWLGHMNTEAFFGQGTRLTVV.

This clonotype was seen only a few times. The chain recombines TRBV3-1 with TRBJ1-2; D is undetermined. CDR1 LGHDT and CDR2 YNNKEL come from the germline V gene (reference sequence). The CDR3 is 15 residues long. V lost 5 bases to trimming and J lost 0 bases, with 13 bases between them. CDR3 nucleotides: TGTGCCAGCAGCGGAGTTGGCGCCGCTAACTATGGCTACACCTTC. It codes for CASSGVGAANYGYTF.

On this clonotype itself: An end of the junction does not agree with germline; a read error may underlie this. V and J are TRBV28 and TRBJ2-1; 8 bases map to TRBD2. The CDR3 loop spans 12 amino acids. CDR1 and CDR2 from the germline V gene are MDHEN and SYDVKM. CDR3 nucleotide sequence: TGTGCCACTAGCGGGCGTTACAATGAGCAGGTCTTC. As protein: CATSGRYNEQVF.

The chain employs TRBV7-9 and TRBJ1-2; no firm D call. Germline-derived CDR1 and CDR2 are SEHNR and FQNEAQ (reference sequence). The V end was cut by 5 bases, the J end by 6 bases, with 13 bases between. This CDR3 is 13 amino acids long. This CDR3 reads CASSRNGEDGYTF. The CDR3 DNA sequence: TGTGCCAGCAGCAGAAATGGGGAGGATGGCTACACCTTC.

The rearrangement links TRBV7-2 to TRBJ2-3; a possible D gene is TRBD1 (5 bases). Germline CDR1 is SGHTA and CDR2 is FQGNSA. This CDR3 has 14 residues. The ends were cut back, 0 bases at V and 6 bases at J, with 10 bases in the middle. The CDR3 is CASSLAKGRDTQYF. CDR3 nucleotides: TGTGCCAGCAGCTTAGCGAAGGGGCGCGATACGCAGTATTTT.

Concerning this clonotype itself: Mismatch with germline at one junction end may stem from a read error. The CDR3 loop reads CACRGTSLFDEQYF. The CDR3 DNA sequence: TGTGCCTGCAGAGGGACAAGCCTCTTCGACGAGCAGTACTTC. The chain has TRBV28 and TRBJ2-7, with a weak D call TRBD1 (6 bases). Germline V gene sequence: CDR1 MDHEN, CDR2 SYDVKM. This CDR3 is 14 amino acids long.

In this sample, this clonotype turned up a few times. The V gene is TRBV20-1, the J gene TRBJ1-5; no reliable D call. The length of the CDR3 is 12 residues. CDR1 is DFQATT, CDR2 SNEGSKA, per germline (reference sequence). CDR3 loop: CSTKEGDQPQHF. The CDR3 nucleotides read TGCAGCACAAAGGAGGGCGATCAGCCCCAGCATTTT.

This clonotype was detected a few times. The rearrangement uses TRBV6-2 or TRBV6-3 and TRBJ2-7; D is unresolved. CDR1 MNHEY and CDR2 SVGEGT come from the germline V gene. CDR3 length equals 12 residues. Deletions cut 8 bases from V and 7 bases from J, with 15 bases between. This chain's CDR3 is CASYSDSNEQYF. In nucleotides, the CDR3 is TGTGCCAGCTATTCAGATTCCAATGAGCAGTACTTC.